The next 22 T cell receptor beta chains were all read from a single sample in a study of T cells after yellow fever vaccination. MiXCR, run by TCRdb on the 5' RACE reads, gives a single entry per CDR3 protein. The sample records 50,000 or so distinct CDR3 sequences, around 7% being singletons. The sample consisted of CD8+ T cells sorted from PBMCs, taken approximately 16 days after the first yellow fever vaccination. Every receptor here comes from a man younger than 30 who received the YFV17D yellow fever vaccine.

This clonotype was found many times. This rearrangement joins TRBV2 to TRBJ1-1, with TRBD1 as a possible D gene (5 bases). The CDR3 contains 14 residues. Trimming pared 8 bases from V and 1 base from J, leaving 14 bases between. CDR1 SNHLY and CDR2 FYNNEI come from the germline V gene. The CDR3: CASFERGGNTEAFF. The CDR3 DNA is TGTGCCAGCTTCGAGAGGGGAGGGAACACTGAAGCTTTCTTT.

The V gene is TRBV7-8, the J gene TRBJ2-1, with 8 nucleotides matching TRBD2. CDR1 and CDR2 (germline): SGHVS, FQNEAQ. The CDR3 totals 17 residues. Trimming removed 5 bases from V and 9 bases from J; junction bases left unmatched: 18. CDR3 in amino acids: CASSPSGGGQRWGEQFF. In nucleotides, the CDR3 is TGTGCCAGCAGCCCCTCGGGAGGGGGGCAGAGGTGGGGTGAGCAGTTCTTC.

The J gene is TRBJ2-7, the V gene TRBV6-4; possibly TRBD2 for D (6 bases). Germline values: CDR1 MRHNA, CDR2 SNTAGT. The CDR3 consists of 14 residues. Trimming stripped 8 bases from V and 4 bases from J, with 18 bases between. The CDR3 here is CASPGRDRLYEQYV. CDR3 DNA sequence: TGTGCCAGCCCTGGGCGGGATCGGTTATACGAGCAGTACGTC.

This clonotype was detected many times. The chain has TRBV10-2 and TRBJ2-5; the match to TRBD2 covers 12 bases. This CDR3 has 16 residues. V lost 2 bases, J lost 1 base, and 2 bases stayed unmatched. The germline gives CDR1 WSHSY, CDR2 SAAADI. The CDR3 DNA reads TGCGCCAGCAGTGAGGTGACTAGCGGGGGCCAAGAGACCCAGTACTTC. Amino acid sequence: CASSEVTSGGQETQYF.

In its sample, this clonotype was seen many times. This chain joins TRBV10-3 and TRBJ1-1; 7 positions match TRBD1. In germline, CDR1 is ENHRY, CDR2 SYGVKD. The CDR3 runs 14 residues. Trimming at V came to 5 bases and at J to 4 bases, leaving 7 bases not matched to a gene. CDR3 nucleotides: TGTGCCATCAGTCCGACAGGGTACCTCACTGAAGCTTTCTTT. Protein product: CAISPTGYLTEAFF.

This clonotype was seen many times. The chain couples TRBV20-1 to TRBJ2-7, with a weak D call TRBD1 (6 bases). Per the germline V gene, CDR1 is DFQATT and CDR2 is SNEGSKA (reference sequence). Trimming pared 0 bases from V and 0 bases from J, leaving 15 bases between. The CDR3 has 16 residues. The CDR3 nucleotides are TGCAGTGCTAGAGACGGACGGACAGCGACCTCCTACGAGCAGTACTTC. It codes for CSARDGRTATSYEQYF.

The chain employs TRBV4-1 and TRBJ1-2; no clear D. Germline V gene data show CDR1 as MGHRA and CDR2 as YSYEKL. CDR3 length equals 15 residues. V was shortened by 0 bases and J by 5 bases, with 13 bases between the two germline ends. The CDR3 loop reads CASSQELEEDYGYTF. CDR3 bases: TGCGCCAGCAGCCAAGAGCTAGAGGAAGATTATGGCTACACCTTC.

The chain recombines TRBV7-8 with TRBJ2-3; possibly TRBD1 for D (5 bases). Trimming pared 3 bases from V and 2 bases from J, leaving 9 bases between. The CDR3 length is 14 residues. Germline CDR1 is SGHVS and CDR2 is FQNEAQ. The CDR3: CASSLTENTDTQYF. Here the CDR3 DNA reads TGTGCCAGCAGCTTGACAGAGAACACAGATACGCAGTATTTT.

In this sample, this clonotype turned up a few times. The chain couples TRBV7-6 to TRBJ2-5; 9 nucleotides match TRBD2. The CDR3 consists of 15 residues. The V segment lost 5 bases and the J segment 1 base; nucleotides outside the gene matches: 5. Germline V gene lookup returns CDR1 SGHVS and CDR2 FNYEAQ. This chain's CDR3 is CASSATSGLQETQYF. The CDR3 bases are TGTGCCAGCAGCGCCACTAGCGGGCTCCAAGAGACCCAGTACTTC.

This clonotype appeared many times. This chain joins TRBV6-2 or TRBV6-3 and TRBJ2-2, with 10 bases that match TRBD2. The CDR3 is made up of 20 amino acids. V shed 6 bases and J 0 bases; nucleotides not matched to a gene: 16. Germline-derived CDR1 and CDR2 are MNHEY and SVGEGT. CDR3 DNA sequence: TGTGCCAGCAGCCCCACCTATGGAGCGGGGGGGACCTCGAACACCGGGGAGCTGTTTTTT. Translated, it gives CASSPTYGAGGTSNTGELFF.

This clonotype was detected ten times or more. This chain links TRBV11-1 with TRBJ2-3; TRBD2 agrees at 11 bases. The CDR3 covers 15 residues. Trimming cost V 3 bases and J 3 bases; bases outside gene matches: 2. Germline V lookup: CDR1 SGHAT, CDR2 FQDESV (reference sequence). This CDR3 reads CASSFGTSGTDTQYF. CDR3 sequence (DNA): TGTGCCAGCAGCTTCGGGACTAGCGGAACAGATACGCAGTATTTT.

This clonotype has at least ten counts. The chain employs TRBV6-2 or TRBV6-3 and TRBJ1-2, with D hard to call. Germline CDR1 is MNHEY and CDR2 is SVGEGT. The V end lost 2 bases, the J end lost 8 bases, and 12 bases lay between the germline ends. This CDR3 region has 13 residues. In DNA form, the CDR3 reads TGTGCCAGCAGTTACCGGGATCGTTGGGGCTACACCTTC. This sequence encodes CASSYRDRWGYTF.

This clonotype has ten or more counts. The chain couples TRBV4-1 to TRBJ2-1, with 9 bases aligning to TRBD1. This CDR3 is built from 15 residues. The germline V gene encodes CDR1 MGHRA and CDR2 YSYEKL. V shed 1 base and J 7 bases; nucleotides not matched to a gene: 5. CDR3 in amino acids: CASSQAGTGKNEQFF. The CDR3 DNA follows: TGCGCCAGCAGCCAAGCTGGGACAGGGAAAAATGAGCAGTTCTTC.

In this sample, this clonotype turned up many times. This chain connects TRBV11-2 to TRBJ2-1; no clear D. This CDR3 spans 16 amino acids. The V gene lost 0 bases and the J gene lost 0 bases, with 9 bases spanning the gap. Germline V gene sequence: CDR1 SGHAT, CDR2 FQNNGV. The chain's CDR3 is CASSLERASSYNEQFF. The CDR3 DNA reads as TGTGCCAGCAGCTTAGAACGGGCTAGCTCCTACAATGAGCAGTTCTTC.

This clonotype was detected ten times or more. Written as DNA, the CDR3 is TGTGCCAGTGGTCCCCGGTTGACAGATACGCAGTATTTT. It yields the protein CASGPRLTDTQYF. V usage is TRBV28 and J usage is TRBJ2-3; the D is unclear. CDR3 length: 13 residues. CDR1 MDHEN and CDR2 SYDVKM come from the germline V gene. V lost 9 bases and J lost 3, with 13 bases in between.

This clonotype was counted many times. V and J are TRBV10-3 and TRBJ2-5; no definite D call. Germline CDR1 ENHRY, CDR2 SYGVKD. Trimming stripped 6 bases from V and 0 bases from J, with 8 bases between. The CDR3 length is 13 residues. The CDR3 spells CAIRQPDQETQYF. The CDR3 nucleotides read TGTGCCATCAGACAGCCTGACCAAGAGACCCAGTACTTC.

This clonotype appeared a few times. DNA for the CDR3: TGTGCCACCAGCCTTAGGACATTAGCTACTAATGAAAAACTGTTTTTT. Translated: CATSLRTLATNEKLFF. The V gene is TRBV15, the J gene TRBJ1-4; weak D call: TRBD1 (5 bases). Germline V lookup: CDR1 LNHNV, CDR2 YYDKDF (reference sequence). V lost 5 bases, J lost 2 bases, and 15 bases lay in between. The CDR3 has 16 amino acids.

This clonotype was detected ten times or more. The V gene is TRBV7-2, the J gene TRBJ2-1; D not certain. The V and J ends lost 4 bases and 9 bases respectively, with 7 bases between them. The CDR3 spans 11 residues. Germline V gene lookup returns CDR1 SGHTA and CDR2 FQGNSA. Written as DNA, the CDR3 is TGTGCCAGCAGCTGGAGAGGTGAGCAGTTCTTC. Translated: CASSWRGEQFF. Full variable domain (missing parts from reference TRBV7-2 and TRBJ2-1): GAGVSQSPSNKVTEKGKDVELRCDPISGHTALYWYRQSLGQGLEFLIYFQGNSAPDKSGLPSDRFSAERTGGSVSTLTIQRTQQEDSAVYLCASSWRGEQFFGPGTRLTVL.

The V call is TRBV11-2, the J call TRBJ1-1; D is unresolved. Germline CDR1 reads SGHAT; CDR2 reads FQNNGV. Trimming removed 6 bases at V and 0 bases at J, with 11 bases between. This CDR3 is 14 amino acids long. CDR3 loop: CASRTNFLNTEAFF. CDR3 sequence (DNA): TGTGCCAGCAGGACAAATTTCTTGAACACTGAAGCTTTCTTT.

The table lists this clonotype with many counts. The V call is TRBV10-3, the J call TRBJ2-5; D perhaps matches TRBD2 (6 bases). The germline V and J ends were trimmed by 0 bases and 0 bases, with 11 bases remaining between them. The germline CDR1 and CDR2 sequences are ENHRY and SYGVKD. This CDR3 spans 16 amino acids. CDR3: CAISESFRGNQETQYF. The CDR3 region has the DNA TGTGCCATCAGTGAGTCTTTTCGGGGGAACCAAGAGACCCAGTACTTC.

This clonotype was counted many times. This chain links TRBV12-3 or TRBV12-4 with TRBJ1-1; D is unresolved. There are 15 residues in the CDR3. Trimming took 5 bases from V and 0 from J, leaving 13 bases between them. CDR3 bases: TGTGCCAGCAGTCAACAGAGAACTATGAACACTGAAGCTTTCTTT. It yields the protein CASSQQRTMNTEAFF.

This clonotype is categorized as medium-sized. The chain links TRBV6-6 to TRBJ2-2; no definite D call. Trimming removed 1 base at V and 7 bases at J, with 7 bases between. Germline assignment: CDR1 MNHNY and CDR2 SVGAGI (reference sequence). The CDR3 is 13 amino acids. The CDR3 is CASSYFSSGELFF. The DNA for the CDR3 is TGTGCCAGCAGTTACTTCAGTAGCGGGGAGCTGTTTTTT.